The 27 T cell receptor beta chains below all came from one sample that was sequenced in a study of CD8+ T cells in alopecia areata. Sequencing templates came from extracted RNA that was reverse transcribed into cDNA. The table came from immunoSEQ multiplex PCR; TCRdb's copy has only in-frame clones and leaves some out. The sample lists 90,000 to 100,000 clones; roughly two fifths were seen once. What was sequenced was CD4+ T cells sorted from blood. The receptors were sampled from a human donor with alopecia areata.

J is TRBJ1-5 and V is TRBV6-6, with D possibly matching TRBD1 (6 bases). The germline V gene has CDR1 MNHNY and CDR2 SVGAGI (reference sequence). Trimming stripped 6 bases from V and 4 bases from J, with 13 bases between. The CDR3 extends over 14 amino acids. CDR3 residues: CASSGKGGNQPQHF. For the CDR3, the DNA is TGTGCCAGCAGCGGTAAGGGGGGGAATCAGCCCCAGCATTTT.

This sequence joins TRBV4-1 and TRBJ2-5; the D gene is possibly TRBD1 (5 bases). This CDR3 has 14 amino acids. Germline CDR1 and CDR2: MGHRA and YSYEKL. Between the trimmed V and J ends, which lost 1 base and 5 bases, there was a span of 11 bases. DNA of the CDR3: TGCGCCAGCAGCCAAGCAGGGTCTAAGGAGACCCAGTACTTC. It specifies CASSQAGSKETQYF.

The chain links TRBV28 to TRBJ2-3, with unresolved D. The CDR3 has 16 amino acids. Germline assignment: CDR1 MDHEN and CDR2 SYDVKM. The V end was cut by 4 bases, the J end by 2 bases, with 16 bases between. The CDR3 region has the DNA TGTGCCAGCAGTTCCTGGGGTGCTACGTCCACAGATACGCAGTATTTT. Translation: CASSSWGATSTDTQYF.

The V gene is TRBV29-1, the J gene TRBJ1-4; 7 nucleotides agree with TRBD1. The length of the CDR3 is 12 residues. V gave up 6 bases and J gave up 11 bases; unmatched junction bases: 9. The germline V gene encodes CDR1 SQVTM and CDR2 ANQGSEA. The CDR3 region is CSVEPRTGKLFF. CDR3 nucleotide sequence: TGCAGCGTGGAACCTCGGACAGGCAAACTGTTTTTT.

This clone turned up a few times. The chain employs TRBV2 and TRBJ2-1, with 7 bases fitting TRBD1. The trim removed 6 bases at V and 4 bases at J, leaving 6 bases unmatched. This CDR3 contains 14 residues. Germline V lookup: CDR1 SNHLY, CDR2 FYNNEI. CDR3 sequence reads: CASRPTGQYNEQFF. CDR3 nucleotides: TGTGCCAGCAGGCCCACGGGACAGTACAATGAGCAGTTCTTC.

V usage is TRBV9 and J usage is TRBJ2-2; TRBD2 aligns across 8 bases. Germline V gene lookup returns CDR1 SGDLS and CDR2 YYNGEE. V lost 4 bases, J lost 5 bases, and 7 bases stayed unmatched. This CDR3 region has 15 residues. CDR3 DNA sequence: TGTGCCAGCAGCTCAAGCGGGAGTAGAACCGGGGAGCTGTTTTTT. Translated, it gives CASSSSGSRTGELFF. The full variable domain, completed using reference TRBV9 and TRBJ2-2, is DSGVTQTPKHLITATGQRVTLRCSPRSGDLSVYWYQQSLDQGLQFLIQYYNGEERAKGNILERFSAQQFPDLHSELNLSSLELGDSALYFCASSSSGSRTGELFFGEGSRLTVL.

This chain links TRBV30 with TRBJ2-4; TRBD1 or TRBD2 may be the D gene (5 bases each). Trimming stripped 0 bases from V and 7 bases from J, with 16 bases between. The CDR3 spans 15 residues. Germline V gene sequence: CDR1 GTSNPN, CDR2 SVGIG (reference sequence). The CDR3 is CAWSVFRGMGNIQYF. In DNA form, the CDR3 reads TGTGCCTGGAGTGTGTTCCGGGGCATGGGGAACATTCAGTACTTC.

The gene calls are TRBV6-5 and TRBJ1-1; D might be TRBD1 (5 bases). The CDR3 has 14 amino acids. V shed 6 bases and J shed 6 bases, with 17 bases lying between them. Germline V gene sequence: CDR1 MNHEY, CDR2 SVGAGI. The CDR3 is CASRHRQFVSEAFF. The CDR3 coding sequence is TGTGCCAGCAGACATAGACAGTTTGTCTCTGAAGCTTTCTTT.

The CDR3 protein is CSVTGNQETQYF. The CDR3, as DNA: TGCAGCGTAACAGGGAACCAAGAGACCCAGTACTTC. This sequence joins TRBV29-1 and TRBJ2-5; TRBD1 is a possible D gene (6 bases). Trimming shortened V by 6 bases and J by 0 bases, and 8 bases separated the two germline ends. This CDR3 comprises 12 residues. CDR1 is SQVTM and CDR2 is ANQGSEA in the germline V gene.

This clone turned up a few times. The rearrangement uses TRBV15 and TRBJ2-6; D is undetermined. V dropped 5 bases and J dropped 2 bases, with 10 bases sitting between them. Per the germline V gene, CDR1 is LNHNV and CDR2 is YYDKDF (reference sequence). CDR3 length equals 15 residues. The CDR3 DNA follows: TGTGCCACCAGCCCCCGCAGGCCTGGGGCCAACGTCCTGACTTTC. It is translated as CATSPRRPGANVLTF.

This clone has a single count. The CDR3 loop reads CASSSGVADTQYF. DNA for the CDR3: TGTGCCTCATCTAGCGGGGTTGCGGATACGCAGTATTTT. The chain has TRBV2 and TRBJ2-3, with TRBD2 identical over 9 bases. Per the germline V gene, CDR1 is SNHLY and CDR2 is FYNNEI. With V trimmed by 11 bases and J by 6 bases, 9 bases remained unmatched. There are 13 residues in the CDR3.

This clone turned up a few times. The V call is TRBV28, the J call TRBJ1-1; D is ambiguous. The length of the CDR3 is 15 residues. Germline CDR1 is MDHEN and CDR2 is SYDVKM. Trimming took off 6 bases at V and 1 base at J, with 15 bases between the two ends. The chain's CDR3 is CASSYPGRPNTEAFF. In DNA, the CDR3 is TGTGCCAGCAGCTACCCTGGGCGGCCGAACACTGAAGCTTTCTTT.

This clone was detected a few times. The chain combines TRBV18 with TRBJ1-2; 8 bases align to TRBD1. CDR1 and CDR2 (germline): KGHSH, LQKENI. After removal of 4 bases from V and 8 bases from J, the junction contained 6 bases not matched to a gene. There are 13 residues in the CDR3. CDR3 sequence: CASSLGQGQGYTF. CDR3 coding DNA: TGTGCCAGCTCACTCGGACAGGGACAAGGCTACACCTTC.

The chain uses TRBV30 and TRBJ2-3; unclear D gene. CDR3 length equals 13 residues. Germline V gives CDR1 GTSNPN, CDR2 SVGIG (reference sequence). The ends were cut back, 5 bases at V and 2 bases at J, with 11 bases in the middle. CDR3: CAWGLRVTDTQYF. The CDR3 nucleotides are TGTGCCTGGGGCCTTAGAGTCACAGATACGCAGTATTTT.

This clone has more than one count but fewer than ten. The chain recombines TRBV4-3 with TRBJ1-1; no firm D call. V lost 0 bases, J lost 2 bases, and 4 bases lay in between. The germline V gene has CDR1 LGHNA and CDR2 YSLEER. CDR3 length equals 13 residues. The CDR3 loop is CASSQDFNTEAFF. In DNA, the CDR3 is TGCGCCAGCAGCCAAGATTTCAACACTGAAGCTTTCTTT.

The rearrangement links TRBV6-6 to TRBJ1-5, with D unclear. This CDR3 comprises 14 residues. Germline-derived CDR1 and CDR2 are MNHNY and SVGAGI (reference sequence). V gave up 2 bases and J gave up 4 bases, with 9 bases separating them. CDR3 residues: CASSYVSENQPQHF. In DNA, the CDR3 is TGTGCCAGCAGTTACGTGTCAGAGAATCAGCCCCAGCATTTT.

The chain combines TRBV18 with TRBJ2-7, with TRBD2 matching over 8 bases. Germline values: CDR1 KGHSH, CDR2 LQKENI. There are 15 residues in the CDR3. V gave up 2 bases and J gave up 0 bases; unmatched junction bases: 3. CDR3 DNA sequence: TGTGCCAGCTCACCAGGGACTAGAAGCTCCTACGAGCAGTACTTC. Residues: CASSPGTRSSYEQYF.

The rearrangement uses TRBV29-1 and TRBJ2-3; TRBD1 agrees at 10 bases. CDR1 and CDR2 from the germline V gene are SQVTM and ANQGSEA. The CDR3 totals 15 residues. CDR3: CGHRQGAHPADTQYF. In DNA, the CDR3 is TGCGGCCATCGACAGGGGGCGCATCCGGCGGATACGCAGTATTTT.

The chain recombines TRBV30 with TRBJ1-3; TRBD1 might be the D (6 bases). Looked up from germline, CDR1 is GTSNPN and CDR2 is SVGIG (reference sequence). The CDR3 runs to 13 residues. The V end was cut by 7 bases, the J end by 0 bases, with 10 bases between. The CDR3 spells CASDRSSGNTIYF. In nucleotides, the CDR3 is TGTGCCTCCGACAGGAGCTCTGGAAACACCATATATTTT.

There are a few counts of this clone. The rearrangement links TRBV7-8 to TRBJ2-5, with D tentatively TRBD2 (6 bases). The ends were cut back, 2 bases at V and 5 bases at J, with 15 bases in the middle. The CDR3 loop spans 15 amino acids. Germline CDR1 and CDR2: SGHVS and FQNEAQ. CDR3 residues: CASSLHATGGETQYF. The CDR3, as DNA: TGTGCCAGCAGCTTACACGCCACTGGAGGGGAGACCCAGTACTTC.

CDR3 sequence: CAWMDRSSLYEQYF. Here the CDR3 DNA reads TGTGCCTGGATGGACCGATCTTCTCTCTACGAGCAGTACTTC. The V call is TRBV30, the J call TRBJ2-7; D remains ambiguous. CDR1 and CDR2 (germline): GTSNPN, SVGIG (reference sequence). This CDR3 contains 14 residues. V lost 4 bases and J lost 3, with 16 bases in between.

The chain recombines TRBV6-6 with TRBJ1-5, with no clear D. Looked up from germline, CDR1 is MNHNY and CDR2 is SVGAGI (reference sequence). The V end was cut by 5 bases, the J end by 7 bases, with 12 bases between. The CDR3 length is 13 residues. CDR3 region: CASSPQALQPQHF. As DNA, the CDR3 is TGTGCCAGCAGTCCTCAGGCTCTACAGCCCCAGCATTTT.

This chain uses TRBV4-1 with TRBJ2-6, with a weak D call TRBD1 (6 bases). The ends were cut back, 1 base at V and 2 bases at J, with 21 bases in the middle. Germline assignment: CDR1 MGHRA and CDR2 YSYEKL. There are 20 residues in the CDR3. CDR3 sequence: CASSQGSFNRVVAGANVLTF. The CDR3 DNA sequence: TGCGCCAGCAGCCAAGGGTCATTTAACAGGGTCGTGGCTGGGGCCAACGTCCTGACTTTC.

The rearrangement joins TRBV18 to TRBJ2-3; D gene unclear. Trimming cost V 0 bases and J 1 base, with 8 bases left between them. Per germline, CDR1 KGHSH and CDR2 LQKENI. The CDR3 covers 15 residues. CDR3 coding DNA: TGTGCCAGCTCACCACCCTTCGACGGCACAGATACGCAGTATTTT. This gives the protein CASSPPFDGTDTQYF.

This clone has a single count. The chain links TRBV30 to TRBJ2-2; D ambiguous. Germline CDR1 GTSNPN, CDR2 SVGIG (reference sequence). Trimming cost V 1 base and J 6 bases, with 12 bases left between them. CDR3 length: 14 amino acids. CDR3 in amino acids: CAWSADRVSGELFF. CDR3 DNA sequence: TGTGCCTGGAGTGCCGACCGGGTGTCCGGGGAGCTGTTTTTT.

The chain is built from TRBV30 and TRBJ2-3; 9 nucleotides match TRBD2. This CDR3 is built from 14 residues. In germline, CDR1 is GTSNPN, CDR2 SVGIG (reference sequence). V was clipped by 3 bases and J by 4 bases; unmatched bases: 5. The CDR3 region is CAWRLAGYSDTQYF. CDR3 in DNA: TGTGCCTGGAGACTAGCGGGTTATTCAGATACGCAGTATTTT.

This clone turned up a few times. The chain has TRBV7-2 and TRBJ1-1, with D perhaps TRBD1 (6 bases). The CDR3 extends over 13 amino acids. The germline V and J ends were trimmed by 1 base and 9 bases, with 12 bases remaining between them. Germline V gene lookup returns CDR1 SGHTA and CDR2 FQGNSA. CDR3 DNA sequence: TGTGCCAGCAGCTTAGAAGAGGGGACACAAGCTTTCTTT. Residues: CASSLEEGTQAFF.